Listed below are T cell receptor beta chains from one sample, sequenced in a study of patients and donors after allogeneic stem cell transplantation. Via MiXCR, TCRdb re-called the RT-PCR reads, giving one row per CDR3 protein. The repertoire holds roughly 960,000 distinct CDR3 sequences, with more than 15% as singletons. The source material was blood, either unsorted or a sorted T cell fraction (not recorded which). The receptors derive from a human donor who was either an allogeneic HSCT recipient or a stem cell or donor lymphocyte infusion donor (not recorded which). It is not recorded whose cells these are; they may come from a transplant donor. The CDR3 runs from the conserved cysteine through the conserved F or W. The D gene is left open where the match is weak. Clone sizes are given selectively: once, few, many, or a class where the clone is expanded.

clone_size,j_call,d_call,v_call,cdr3_aa,cdr3_nt
.,TRBJ1-4,TRBD1,TRBV6-1,CASSRNKGARNEKLFF,TGTGCCAGCAGCCGAAATAAGGGGGCGAGGAATGAAAAACTGTTTTTT
.,TRBJ2-5,.,TRBV5-1,CASSLSPASGGDF,TGCGCCAGCAGCTTGTCCCCCGCTAGTGGCGGGGACTTC
.,TRBJ1-1,.,TRBV18,CASSPPVRNTEAFF,TGTGCCAGCTCACCACCTGTCCGGAACACTGAAGCTTTCTTT
.,TRBJ2-7,.,TRBV7-2,CASSRSDSYEQYF,TGTGCCAGCAGCCGATCCGACTCCTACGAGCAGTACTTC
.,TRBJ1-1,.,TRBV7-7,CASSPQGEAFF,TGTGCTAGCAGCCCGCAGGGGGAAGCTTTCTTT
once,TRBJ2-5,.,TRBV6-5,CASSSRQGGIETQYF,TGTGCCAGCAGTTCGAGACAGGGAGGGATTGAGACCCAGTACTTC
many,TRBJ1-1,.,TRBV10-3,CAIRYREPNTEAFF,TGTGCCATCAGGTACAGGGAACCGAACACTGAAGCTTTCTTT
.,TRBJ1-1,.,TRBV21-1,CASSKEGGWAFF,TGTGCCAGCAGCAAAGAAGGGGGGTGGGCTTTCTTT
.,TRBJ1-5,TRBD1,TRBV3-1,CASSHTGQGDQPQHF,TGTGCCAGCAGCCACACCGGACAGGGGGATCAGCCCCAGCATTTT
.,TRBJ2-3,TRBD2,TRBV9,CASGGPSGSSTDTQYF,TGTGCCAGCGGGGGTCCTAGCGGGAGTAGCACAGATACGCAGTATTTT
many,TRBJ2-1,TRBD1,TRBV4-2,CASSQPTGFTYNEQFF,TGTGCCAGCAGCCAACCGACAGGGTTCACCTACAATGAGCAGTTCTTC